The entry below gives a single T cell receptor beta chain sequence along with its context. Its antigen is undetermined. These data originate in a study of T-cell memory formation after mild COVID-19. Across the whole study: TCR clusters were largely donor specific.

Broader study findings: Contracting clones, day 15 to 85, had balanced CD4/CD8, and later expanders favored CD4+.

The CDR3 spans 16 residues. Germline lookup yields CDR1 SEHNR and CDR2 FQNEAQ (reference sequence). V shed 11 bases and J shed 1 base, with 21 bases lying between them. TCRdb re-called the 5' RACE reads through MiXCR, storing one row per CDR3 protein. The table lists about 540,000 distinct CDR3 sequences, roughly 22% of them singletons. This chain connects TRBV7-9 to TRBJ2-4; tentatively, D is TRBD2 (5 bases). The sequenced material came from PBMCs or a T cell subset sorted from them (not recorded which). The source of this sequence is an adult woman who had mild COVID-19 (a few samples of this study predate the infection). Cell type and time point are not known. CDR3 residues: CASSLGSLFAKNIQYF. For the CDR3, the DNA is TGTGCCTCCTCACTTGGGAGCCTCTTCGCCAAAAACATTCAGTACTTC.